Described below is a single TCR beta chain sequence and its context. This CDR3 spans 14 amino acids. Trimming removed 0 bases at V and 3 bases at J, with 9 bases between. Germline CDR1 and CDR2: SGDLS and YYNGEE. The data stem from a study of PD-L1 blockade in urothelial cancer. As for the study in general: The patients first took atezolizumab in about 2014, receiving 1,200 mg intravenously every 3 weeks.

The protocol was immunoSEQ multiplex PCR, while the TCRdb copy is restricted to in-frame clones and leaves out a portion. The sample yields around 49,000 clones, 82% seen once. Time point meaning: peripheral blood 6 weeks after treatment start. The TCR originated in a man aged 60 to 69 with urothelial cancer. This sequence joins TRBV9 and TRBJ2-5, with D possibly matching TRBD1 (6 bases). The input for sequencing was PBMCs, taken around atezolizumab (anti-PD-L1) treatment. The CDR3 reads CASSVDRVEETQYF. CDR3 nucleotide sequence: TGTGCCAGCAGCGTAGACAGGGTGGAAGAGACCCAGTACTTC.